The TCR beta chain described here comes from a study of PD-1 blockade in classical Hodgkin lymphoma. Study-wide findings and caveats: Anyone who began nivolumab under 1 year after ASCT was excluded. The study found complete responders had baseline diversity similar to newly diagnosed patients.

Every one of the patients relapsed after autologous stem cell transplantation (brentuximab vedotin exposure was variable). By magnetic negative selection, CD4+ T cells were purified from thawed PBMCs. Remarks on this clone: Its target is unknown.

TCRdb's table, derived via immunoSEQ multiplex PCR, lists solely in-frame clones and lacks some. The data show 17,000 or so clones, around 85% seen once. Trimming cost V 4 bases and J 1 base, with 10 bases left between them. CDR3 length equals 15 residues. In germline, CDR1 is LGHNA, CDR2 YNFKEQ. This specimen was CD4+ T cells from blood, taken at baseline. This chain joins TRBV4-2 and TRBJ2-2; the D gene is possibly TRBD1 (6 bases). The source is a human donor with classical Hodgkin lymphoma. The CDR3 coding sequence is TGTGCCAGCAGCCGGACGGGACAGAACACCGGGGAGCTGTTTTTT. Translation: CASSRTGQNTGELFF.